This TCR beta chain is from a study of Ad26.COV2.S vaccination and SARS-CoV-2 variants. Whole-study results and caveats: Vaccine and placebo recipients had similar non-spike TCR breadth. People given the vaccine had a wider spike-specific TCR breadth than placebo recipients did.

As to treatment: roughly 20 received Ad26.COV2.S at low or high dose, single or two shots; several received placebo; per-sample allocation not given. Sampling happened 63 days after the first vaccine or placebo injection. The donor was a Boston adult aged 18-55 years. Ad26 vector vaccine expressed Wuhan-strain SARS-CoV-2 spike. The CDR3 is 17 amino acids. Assay: immunoSEQ multiplex PCR; the TCRdb copy retains only in-frame clones and omits some. The data show around 310,000 clones, under 90% seen once. Note on this clone: The antigen remains undetermined.

Sequenced here: peripheral blood, sampled in a trial of Ad26.COV2.S vaccine versus placebo. The chain is built from TRBV21-1 and TRBJ1-2; TRBD1, as called in the table, went unchecked against the DNA. TRBV21-1 is labeled a pseudogene. This clonotype was sampled from a person between 18 and 65 years old who received the Ad26.COV2.S COVID-19 vaccine or a placebo. CDR3 in amino acids: CASSKRDRGCSNYGYTF. The CDR3 DNA is TGTGCCAGCAGCAAAAGGGACAGGGGCTGTTCAAACTATGGCTACACCTTC.